The clone carrying this TCR beta chain has a handful of counts. It was with a sample-barcoded 5' primer and a J-beta primer mix that a second PCR of roughly 7 to 11 cycles was run. TCRdb re-analysed the 5' RACE reads in MiXCR, keeping a single row per CDR3 protein. The table has 600,000 or so distinct CDR3 sequences, approximately 30% seen once. Trimming took off 0 bases at V and 5 bases at J, with 10 bases between the two ends. CDR1 and CDR2 from the germline V gene are GTSNPN and SVGIG (reference sequence). CDR3 size: 13 residues. The sample belongs to a study of blood T cells in healthy people across ages.

The TCR sequence derives from an elderly woman in good health. What was sequenced was blood. The rearrangement uses TRBV30 and TRBJ1-1, with D unresolved. The chain's CDR3 is CAWSVRFHTEAFF. CDR3 DNA sequence: TGTGCCTGGAGTGTACGGTTTCATACTGAAGCTTTCTTT.